One T cell receptor (beta chain) is described in this entry. Sequencing was performed with immunoSEQ multiplex PCR; in TCRdb, only in-frame clones are kept and a portion is missing. The sample consists of some 660,000 clones, roughly 86% of them appearing once. This CDR3 region has 15 residues. The V and J ends lost 6 bases and 0 bases, in that order; junction bases with no gene match: 5. CDR1 is MDHEN and CDR2 is SYDVKM in the germline V gene. The data are from a study of shared T cell receptors in the human thymus. These data were likewise used in another study, on human thymus T cells. Turning to that study: Apparent bias marked the V and J gene usage of thymic and blood repertoires. Among unrelated individuals, related research reported thymic repertoires that overlapped highly.

This receptor was obtained from a boy younger than two with a congenital heart defect. What was sequenced was thymocytes. The chain is built from TRBV28 and TRBJ2-3; 8 bases fit TRBD2. The DNA of the CDR3 is TGTGCCAGCAGGCCGACTAGCGTGAGCACAGATACGCAGTATTTT. Its translation: CASRPTSVSTDTQYF.